The sequence of this TCR beta chain was determined in a study of blood T cell repertoires in COVID-19. There are 14 residues in the CDR3. V was trimmed by 7 bases and J by 4 bases, leaving 16 bases between them. The germline V gene has CDR1 SNHLY and CDR2 FYNNEI. Only in-frame clones appear in the TCRdb table, and some are missing; sequencing was by immunoSEQ multiplex PCR. The sample yields nearly 100,000 clones, about 80% seen once. The sequence came from an older man with acute or convalescent COVID-19. The chain links TRBV2 to TRBJ2-5; weak D call: TRBD1 (5 bases). Sequencing was done on a sample of peripheral blood. For the CDR3, the DNA is TGTGCCAGCAATCGATTAGGGGTGGGAGAGACCCAGTACTTC. It specifies CASNRLGVGETQYF.